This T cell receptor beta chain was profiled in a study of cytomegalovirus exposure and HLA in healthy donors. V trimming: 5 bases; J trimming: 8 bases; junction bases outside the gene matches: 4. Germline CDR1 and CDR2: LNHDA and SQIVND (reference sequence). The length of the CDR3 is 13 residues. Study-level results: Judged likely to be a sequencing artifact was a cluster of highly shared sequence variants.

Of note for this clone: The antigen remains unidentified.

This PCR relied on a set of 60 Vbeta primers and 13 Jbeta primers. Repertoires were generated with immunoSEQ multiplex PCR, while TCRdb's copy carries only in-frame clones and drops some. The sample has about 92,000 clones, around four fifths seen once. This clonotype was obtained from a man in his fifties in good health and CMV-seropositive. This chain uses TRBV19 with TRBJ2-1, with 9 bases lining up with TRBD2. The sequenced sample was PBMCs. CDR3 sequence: CASSRRGGDEQFF. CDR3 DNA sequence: TGTGCCAGTAGTCGGCGGGGGGGGGATGAGCAGTTCTTC.